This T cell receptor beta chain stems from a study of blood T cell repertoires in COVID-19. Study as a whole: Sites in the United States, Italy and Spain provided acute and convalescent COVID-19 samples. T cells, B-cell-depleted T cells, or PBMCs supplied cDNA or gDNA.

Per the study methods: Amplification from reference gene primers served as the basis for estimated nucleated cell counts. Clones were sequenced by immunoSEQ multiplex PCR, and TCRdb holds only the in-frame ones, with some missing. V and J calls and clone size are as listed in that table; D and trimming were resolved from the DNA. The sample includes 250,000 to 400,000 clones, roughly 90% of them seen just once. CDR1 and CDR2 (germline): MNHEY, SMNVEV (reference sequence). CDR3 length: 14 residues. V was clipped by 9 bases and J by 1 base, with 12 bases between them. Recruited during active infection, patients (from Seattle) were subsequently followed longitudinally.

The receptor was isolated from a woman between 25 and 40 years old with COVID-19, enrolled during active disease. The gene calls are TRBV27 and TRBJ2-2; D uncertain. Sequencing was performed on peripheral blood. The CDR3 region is CASSKLGNTGELFF. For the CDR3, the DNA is TGTGCCAGTAGTAAACTTGGGAACACCGGGGAGCTGTTTTTT.